The present TCR beta chain was sequenced within a study of identical twins. General study findings and limits: Twin pairs had excess sharing that was weaker in beta out-of-frame sequences. Conclusions relied on cross-sectional statistical analysis, not following the same donors.

V was pared by 0 bases and J by 3 bases, with 11 bases between. Germline V CDR1 and CDR2: DFQATT, SNEGSKA (reference sequence). This CDR3 has 15 amino acids. Concerning this clonotype itself: What it binds is not known.

Template switching added a universal primer site; cDNA carried unique molecular identifiers. MiXCR, applied by TCRdb to the 5' RACE reads, yields one record per CDR3 protein. The table shows 500,000 to 550,000 distinct CDR3 sequences, with around 22% occurring only once. The same data also went into a second study, on yellow fever vaccine responses in identical twins. From that study: The authors reported partly convergent, partly personalized vaccine responses in identical twins.

The TCR originated in a woman aged 18-29 years in good health. The sequencing sample was made of CD4+ T cells sorted from blood. The chain combines TRBV20-1 with TRBJ1-4; D might be TRBD1 (5 bases). CDR3 in amino acids: CSARDLDSSNEKLFF. Written as DNA, the CDR3 is TGCAGTGCTAGAGATCTAGACAGTTCTAATGAAAAACTGTTTTTT.